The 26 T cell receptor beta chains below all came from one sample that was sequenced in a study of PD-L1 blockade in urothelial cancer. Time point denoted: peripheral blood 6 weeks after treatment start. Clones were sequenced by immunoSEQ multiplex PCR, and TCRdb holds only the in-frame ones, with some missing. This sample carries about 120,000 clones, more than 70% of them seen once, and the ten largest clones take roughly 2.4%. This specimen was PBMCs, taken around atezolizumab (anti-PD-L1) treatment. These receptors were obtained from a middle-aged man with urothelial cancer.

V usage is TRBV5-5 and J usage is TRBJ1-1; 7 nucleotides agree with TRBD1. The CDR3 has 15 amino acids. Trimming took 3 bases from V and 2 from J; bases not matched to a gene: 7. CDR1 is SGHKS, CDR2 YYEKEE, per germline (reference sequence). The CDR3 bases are TGTGCCAGCAGCTCCGCAGGGGGACTTAACACTGAAGCTTTCTTT. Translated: CASSSAGGLNTEAFF.

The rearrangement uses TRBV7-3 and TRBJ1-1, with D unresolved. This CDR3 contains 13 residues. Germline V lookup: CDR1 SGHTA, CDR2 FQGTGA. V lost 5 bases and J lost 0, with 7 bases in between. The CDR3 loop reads CASSAELNTEAFF. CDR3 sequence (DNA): TGTGCCAGCAGCGCGGAGTTGAACACTGAAGCTTTCTTT.

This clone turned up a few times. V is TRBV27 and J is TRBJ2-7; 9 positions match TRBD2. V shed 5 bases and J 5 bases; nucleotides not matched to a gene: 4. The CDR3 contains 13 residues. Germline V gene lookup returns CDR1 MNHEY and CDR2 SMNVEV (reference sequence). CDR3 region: CASSKREEDEQYF. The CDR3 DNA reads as TGTGCCAGCAGTAAGCGGGAGGAGGACGAGCAGTACTTC.

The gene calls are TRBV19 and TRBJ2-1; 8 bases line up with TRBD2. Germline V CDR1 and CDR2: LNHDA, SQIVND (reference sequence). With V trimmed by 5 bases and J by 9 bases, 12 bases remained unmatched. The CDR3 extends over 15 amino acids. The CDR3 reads CASSPRRAGASEQFF. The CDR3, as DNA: TGTGCCAGTAGTCCCCGGAGAGCGGGAGCTTCTGAGCAGTTCTTC.

CDR3 sequence (DNA): TGTGCCAGCAGCCAGTATAGCGGCGGGACCCAGTACTTC. Encoded protein: CASSQYSGGTQYF. The rearrangement joins TRBV9 to TRBJ2-5; possibly TRBD2 for D (6 bases). Per the germline V gene, CDR1 is SGDLS and CDR2 is YYNGEE. Between the trimmed V and J ends, which lost 4 bases and 7 bases, there was a span of 14 bases. The CDR3 runs 13 residues.

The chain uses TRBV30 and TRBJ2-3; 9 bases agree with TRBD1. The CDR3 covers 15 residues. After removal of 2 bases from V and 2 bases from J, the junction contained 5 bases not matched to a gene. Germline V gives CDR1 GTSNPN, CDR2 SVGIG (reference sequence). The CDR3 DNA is TGTGCCTGGAGTATGTGGGACAGGGCCACAGATACGCAGTATTTT. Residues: CAWSMWDRATDTQYF. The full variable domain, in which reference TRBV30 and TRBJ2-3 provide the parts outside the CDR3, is SQTIHQWPATLVQPVGSPLSLECTVEGTSNPNLYWYRQAAGRGLQLLFYSVGIGQISSEVPQNLSASRPQDRQFILSSKKLLLSDSGFYLCAWSMWDRATDTQYFGPGTRLTVL.

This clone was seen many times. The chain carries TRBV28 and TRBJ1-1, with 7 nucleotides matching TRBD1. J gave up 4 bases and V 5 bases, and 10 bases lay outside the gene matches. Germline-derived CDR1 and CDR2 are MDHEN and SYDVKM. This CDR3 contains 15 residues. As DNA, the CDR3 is TGTGCCAGCAGTCTTCCTGGGACAGCGGGCACTGAAGCTTTCTTT. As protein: CASSLPGTAGTEAFF. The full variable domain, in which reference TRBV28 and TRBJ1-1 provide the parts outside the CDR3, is DVKVTQSSRYLVKRTGEKVFLECVQDMDHENMFWYRQDPGLGLRLIYFSYDVKMKEKGDIPEGYSVSREKKERFSLILESASTNQTSMYLCASSLPGTAGTEAFFGQGTRLTVV.

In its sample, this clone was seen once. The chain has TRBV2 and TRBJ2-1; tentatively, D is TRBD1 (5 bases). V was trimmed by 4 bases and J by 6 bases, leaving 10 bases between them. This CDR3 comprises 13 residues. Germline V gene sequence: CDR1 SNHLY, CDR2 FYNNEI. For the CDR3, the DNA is TGTGCCAGCAGTGGGGGCAGAAGCAATGAGCAGTTCTTC. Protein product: CASSGGRSNEQFF.

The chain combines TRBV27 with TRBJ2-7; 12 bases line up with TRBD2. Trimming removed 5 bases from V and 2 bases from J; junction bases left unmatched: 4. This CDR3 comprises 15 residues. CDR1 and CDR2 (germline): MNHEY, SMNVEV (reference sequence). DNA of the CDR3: TGTGCCAGCAGTAGACTAGCGGGAGTTGCCTACGAGCAGTACTTC. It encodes CASSRLAGVAYEQYF.

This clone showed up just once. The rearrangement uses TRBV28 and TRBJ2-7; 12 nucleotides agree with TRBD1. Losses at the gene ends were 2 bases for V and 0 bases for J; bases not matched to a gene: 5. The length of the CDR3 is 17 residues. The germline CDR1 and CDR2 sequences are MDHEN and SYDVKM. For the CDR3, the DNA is TGTGCCAGCAGTTTACGGGGACAGGGGGCGAGCTCCTACGAGCAGTACTTC. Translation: CASSLRGQGASSYEQYF.

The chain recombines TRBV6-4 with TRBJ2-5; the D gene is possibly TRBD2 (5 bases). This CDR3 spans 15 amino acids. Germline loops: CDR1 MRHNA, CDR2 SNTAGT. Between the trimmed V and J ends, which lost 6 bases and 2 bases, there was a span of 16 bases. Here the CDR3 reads CASRSRTGKQETQYF. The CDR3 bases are TGTGCCAGCAGGTCAAGGACGGGGAAACAAGAGACCCAGTACTTC.

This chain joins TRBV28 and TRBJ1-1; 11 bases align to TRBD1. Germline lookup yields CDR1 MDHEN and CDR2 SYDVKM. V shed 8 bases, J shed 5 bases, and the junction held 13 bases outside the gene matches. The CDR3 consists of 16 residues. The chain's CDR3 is CASGTPPGQGVTEAFF. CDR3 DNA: TGTGCCAGCGGGACCCCTCCGGGACAGGGGGTTACTGAAGCTTTCTTT.

DNA for the CDR3: TGTGCTAGTGGTTTGGAGCCGGGGCAGCCCCAGCATTTT. Translating gives CASGLEPGQPQHF. V usage is TRBV12-5 and J usage is TRBJ1-5; D is unresolved. CDR1 and CDR2 from the germline V gene are LGHNT and FRNRAP. This CDR3 is built from 13 residues. V lost 1 base and J lost 7, with 8 bases in between.

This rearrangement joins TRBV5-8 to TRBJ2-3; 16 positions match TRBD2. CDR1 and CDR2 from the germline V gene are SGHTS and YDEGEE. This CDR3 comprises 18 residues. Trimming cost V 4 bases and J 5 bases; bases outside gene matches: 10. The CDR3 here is CASSPGTSGRAYGDTQYF. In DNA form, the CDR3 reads TGTGCCAGCAGCCCGGGGACTAGCGGGAGGGCCTACGGAGATACGCAGTATTTT. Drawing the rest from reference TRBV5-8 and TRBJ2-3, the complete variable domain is EAGVTQSPTHLIKTRGQQATLRCSPISGHTSVYWYQQALGLGLQFLLWYDEGEERNRGNFPPRFSGRQFPNYSSELNVNALELEDSALYLCASSPGTSGRAYGDTQYFGPGTRLTVL.

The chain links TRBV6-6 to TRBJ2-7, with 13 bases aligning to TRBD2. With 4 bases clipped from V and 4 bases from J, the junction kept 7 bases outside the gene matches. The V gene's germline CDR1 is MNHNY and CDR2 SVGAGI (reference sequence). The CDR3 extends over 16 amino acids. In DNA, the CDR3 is TGTGCCAGCAGTTCTCGGACTAGCGGGAGAGAGTACGAGCAGTACTTC. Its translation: CASSSRTSGREYEQYF.

This chain's CDR3 is CASSPDYSGNTIYF. The CDR3 DNA is TGTGCCAGCAGTCCGGACTACTCTGGAAACACCATATATTTT. This chain connects TRBV6-5 to TRBJ1-3; D not resolved. Trimming stripped 5 bases from V and 0 bases from J, with 8 bases between. Germline CDR1 reads MNHEY; CDR2 reads SVGAGI. The CDR3 runs 14 residues.

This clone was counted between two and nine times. This CDR3 reads CASSDRPLKEEKLFF. The CDR3 DNA reads TGTGCCAGCAGTGACAGACCGCTAAAGGAGGAAAAACTGTTTTTT. The chain uses TRBV25-1 and TRBJ1-4; D is undetermined. The CDR3 length is 15 residues. Trimming removed 3 bases at V and 8 bases at J, with 16 bases between. CDR1 MGHDK and CDR2 SYGVNS come from the germline V gene.

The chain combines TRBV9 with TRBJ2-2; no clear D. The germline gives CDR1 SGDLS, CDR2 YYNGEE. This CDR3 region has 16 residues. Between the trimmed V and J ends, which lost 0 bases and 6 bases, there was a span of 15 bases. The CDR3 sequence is CASSVVGSFFAGELFF. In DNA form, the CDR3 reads TGTGCCAGCAGCGTAGTCGGGTCGTTTTTTGCCGGGGAGCTGTTTTTT.

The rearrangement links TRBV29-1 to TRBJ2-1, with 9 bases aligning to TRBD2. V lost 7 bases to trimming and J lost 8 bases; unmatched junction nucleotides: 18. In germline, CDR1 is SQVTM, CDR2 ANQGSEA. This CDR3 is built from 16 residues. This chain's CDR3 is CSGALGREGGADEQFF. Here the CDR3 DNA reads TGCAGCGGAGCCCTTGGGCGGGAGGGGGGGGCGGATGAGCAGTTCTTC.

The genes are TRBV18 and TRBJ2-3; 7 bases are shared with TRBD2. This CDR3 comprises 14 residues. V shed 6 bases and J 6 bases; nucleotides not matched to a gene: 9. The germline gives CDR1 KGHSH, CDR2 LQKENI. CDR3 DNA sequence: TGTGCCAGCTCCCACCTAGCGGTGAAGGATACGCAGTATTTT. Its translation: CASSHLAVKDTQYF.

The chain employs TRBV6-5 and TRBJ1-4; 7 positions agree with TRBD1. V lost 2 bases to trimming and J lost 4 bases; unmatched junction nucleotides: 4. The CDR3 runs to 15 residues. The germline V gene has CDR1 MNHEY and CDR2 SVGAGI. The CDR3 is CASSYQGGINEKLFF. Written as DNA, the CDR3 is TGTGCCAGCAGTTACCAAGGGGGCATTAATGAAAAACTGTTTTTT.

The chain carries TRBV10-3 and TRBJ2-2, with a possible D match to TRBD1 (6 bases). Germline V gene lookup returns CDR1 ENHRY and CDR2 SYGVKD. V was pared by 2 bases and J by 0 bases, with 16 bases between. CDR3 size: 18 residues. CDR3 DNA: TGTGCCATCAGTGAGCCCCCGTACGGGACATCGAACACCGGGGAGCTGTTTTTT. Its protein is CAISEPPYGTSNTGELFF.

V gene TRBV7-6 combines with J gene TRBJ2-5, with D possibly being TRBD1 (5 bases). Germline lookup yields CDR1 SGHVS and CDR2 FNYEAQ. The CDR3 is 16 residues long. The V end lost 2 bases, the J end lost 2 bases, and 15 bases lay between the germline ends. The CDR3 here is CASSLMTARIQETQYF. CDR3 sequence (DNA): TGTGCCAGCAGCTTAATGACAGCCAGAATTCAAGAGACCCAGTACTTC.

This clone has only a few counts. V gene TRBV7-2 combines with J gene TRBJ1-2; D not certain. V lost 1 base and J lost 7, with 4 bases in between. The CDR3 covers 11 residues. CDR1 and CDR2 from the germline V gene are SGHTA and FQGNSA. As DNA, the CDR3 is TGTGCCAGCAGCTTAGTCGGTGGCTACACCTTC. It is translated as CASSLVGGYTF.

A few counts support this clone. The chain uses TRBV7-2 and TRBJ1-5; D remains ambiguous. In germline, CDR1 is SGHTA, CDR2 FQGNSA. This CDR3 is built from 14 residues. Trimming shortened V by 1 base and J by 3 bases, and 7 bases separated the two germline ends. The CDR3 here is CASSLGQFNQPQHF. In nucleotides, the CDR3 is TGTGCCAGCAGCTTAGGCCAGTTCAATCAGCCCCAGCATTTT.

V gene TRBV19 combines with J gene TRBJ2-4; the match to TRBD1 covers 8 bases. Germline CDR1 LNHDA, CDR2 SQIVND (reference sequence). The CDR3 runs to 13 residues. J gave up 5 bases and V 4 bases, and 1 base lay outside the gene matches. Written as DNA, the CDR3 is TGTGCCAGTAGTACAGGGGGCCAAAACATTCAGTACTTC. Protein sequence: CASSTGGQNIQYF.